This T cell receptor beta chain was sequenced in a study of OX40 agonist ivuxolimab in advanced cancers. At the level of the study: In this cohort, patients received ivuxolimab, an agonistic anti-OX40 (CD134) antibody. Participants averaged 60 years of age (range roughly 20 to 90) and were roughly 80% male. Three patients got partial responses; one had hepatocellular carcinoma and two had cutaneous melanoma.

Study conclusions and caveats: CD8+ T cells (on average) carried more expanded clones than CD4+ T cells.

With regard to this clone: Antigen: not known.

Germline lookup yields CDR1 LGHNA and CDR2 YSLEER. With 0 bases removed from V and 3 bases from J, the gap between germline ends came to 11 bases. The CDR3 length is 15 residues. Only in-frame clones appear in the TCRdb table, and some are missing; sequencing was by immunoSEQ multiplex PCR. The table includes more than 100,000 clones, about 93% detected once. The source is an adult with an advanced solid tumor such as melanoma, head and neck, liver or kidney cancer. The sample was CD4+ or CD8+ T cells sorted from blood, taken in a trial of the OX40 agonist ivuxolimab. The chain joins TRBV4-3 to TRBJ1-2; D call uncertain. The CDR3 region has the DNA TGCGCCAGCAGCCAAGATATTACAGCGTACTATGGCTACACCTTC. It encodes CASSQDITAYYGYTF.